Below are 23 T cell receptor beta chains sequenced from a single sample in a study of T cell responses to AZD1222 COVID-19 vaccine. Clones were read by immunoSEQ multiplex PCR, and TCRdb kept only the in-frame ones, dropping some. The sample has 100,000 to 150,000 clones; 85% to 90% are singletons. The material was peripheral blood, obtained on day 0 of AZD1222 vaccination. The receptors were gathered from an adult in good health.

This chain joins TRBV27 and TRBJ1-1, with 7 bases aligning to TRBD1. CDR1 is MNHEY, CDR2 SMNVEV, per germline (reference sequence). The CDR3 consists of 14 residues. V lost 5 bases and J lost 4; bases outside the gene matches: 7. The chain's CDR3 is CASSPHRGATEAFF. The DNA of the CDR3 is TGTGCCAGCAGTCCTCACAGGGGTGCCACTGAAGCTTTCTTT.

The rearrangement links TRBV5-5 to TRBJ1-2, with unresolved D. From germline, CDR1 is SGHKS and CDR2 YYEKEE (reference sequence). The CDR3 runs to 14 residues. Trimming stripped 4 bases from V and 7 bases from J, with 17 bases between. For the CDR3, the DNA is TGTGCCAGCAGCGTAGCGGGCCTCTCGGGTGGCTACACCTTC. Translated: CASSVAGLSGGYTF. Full variable domain (remainder filled in from reference TRBV5-5 and TRBJ1-2): DAGVTQSPTHLIKTRGQQVTLRCSPISGHKSVSWYQQVLGQGPQFIFQYYEKEERGRGNFPDRFSARQFPNYSSELNVNALLLGDSALYLCASSVAGLSGGYTFGSGTRLTVV.

The CDR3 protein is CASSWEGRTTYGYTF. The CDR3 DNA reads as TGCGCCAGCAGTTGGGAAGGACGGACCACCTATGGCTACACCTTC. This chain joins TRBV5-1 and TRBJ1-2; no reliable D call. The CDR3 totals 15 residues. Germline values: CDR1 SGHRS, CDR2 YFSETQ. The V end lost 5 bases, the J end lost 4 bases, and 18 bases lay between the germline ends.

The chain employs TRBV4-1 and TRBJ1-2, with a possible D match to TRBD1 (5 bases). V lost 0 bases and J 8 bases, leaving 10 bases between the germline ends. This CDR3 contains 13 residues. Germline-derived CDR1 and CDR2 are MGHRA and YSYEKL. Written as DNA, the CDR3 is TGCGCCAGCAGCCAAGATTATGGGGCAGGCTACACCTTC. Encoded protein: CASSQDYGAGYTF.

This clone was found a few times. The chain couples TRBV5-1 to TRBJ1-3; possible D gene TRBD1, 5 bases. This CDR3 spans 16 amino acids. Germline V gene sequence: CDR1 SGHRS, CDR2 YFSETQ. Trimming removed 4 bases at V and 0 bases at J, with 14 bases between. For the CDR3, the DNA is TGCGCCAGCAGCCCGACCGGGACGGCCTCTGGAAACACCATATATTTT. Translating it yields CASSPTGTASGNTIYF.

The J gene is TRBJ2-2, the V gene TRBV5-1; unclear D gene. The CDR3 covers 13 residues. V was trimmed by 1 base and J by 6 bases, leaving 7 bases between them. The germline V gene encodes CDR1 SGHRS and CDR2 YFSETQ. CDR3 DNA sequence: TGCGCCAGCAGCTTGACGGGCCCCGGGGAGCTGTTTTTT. It encodes CASSLTGPGELFF.

The chain recombines TRBV4-1 with TRBJ2-1, with D tentatively TRBD2 (6 bases). Germline CDR1 and CDR2: MGHRA and YSYEKL. The CDR3 length is 15 residues. Trimming took 4 bases from V and 1 from J, leaving 11 bases between them. The CDR3, as DNA: TGCGCCAGCAGCCCGGAGGGCCATTCCTACAATGAGCAGTTCTTC. This sequence encodes CASSPEGHSYNEQFF.

The chain employs TRBV6-5 and TRBJ1-1; 7 positions agree with TRBD1. The length of the CDR3 is 13 residues. J lost 1 base, V lost 6 bases, and 2 bases had no gene match. Looked up from germline, CDR1 is MNHEY and CDR2 is SVGAGI. CDR3 sequence (DNA): TGTGCCAGCAGACGACAGGGGAACACTGAAGCTTTCTTT. Its protein product is CASRRQGNTEAFF.

The chain uses TRBV11-2 and TRBJ2-1, with 8 bases matching TRBD2. CDR3 length equals 16 residues. Germline values: CDR1 SGHAT, CDR2 FQNNGV. After removal of 1 base from V and 8 bases from J, the junction contained 10 bases not matched to a gene. CDR3 sequence reads: CASSLGVVSGVDEQFF. The CDR3 nucleotides read TGTGCCAGCAGCTTAGGGGTTGTTAGCGGGGTAGATGAGCAGTTCTTC.

The V gene is TRBV3-1 (or the pseudogene TRBV3-2), the J gene TRBJ2-7, with 7 nucleotides matching TRBD1. The CDR3 runs to 14 residues. The junction had 8 bases not matched to a gene; V was cut back by 4 bases and J by 5 bases. Germline loops: CDR1 LGHDT, CDR2 YNNKEL (reference sequence). The CDR3 coding sequence is TGTGCCAGCAGCCCCCCCCAGGGGGACCACGAGCAGTACTTC. It yields the protein CASSPPQGDHEQYF.

The V call is TRBV2, the J call TRBJ1-5, with D hard to call. There are 14 residues in the CDR3. Germline assignment: CDR1 SNHLY and CDR2 FYNNEI. Trimming pared 4 bases from V and 3 bases from J, leaving 10 bases between. The CDR3 region is CASSGGSFNQPQHF. In nucleotides, the CDR3 is TGTGCCAGCAGTGGCGGCAGCTTCAATCAGCCCCAGCATTTT.

CDR3 loop: CATAGRDDLQETQYF. CDR3 bases: TGTGCCACCGCAGGCAGGGACGATCTTCAAGAGACCCAGTACTTC. The chain has TRBV18 and TRBJ2-5; D assignment may be TRBD1 or TRBD2 (5 bases each). From germline, CDR1 is KGHSH and CDR2 LQKENI. Trimming shortened V by 10 bases and J by 2 bases, and 20 bases separated the two germline ends. The CDR3 runs to 15 residues. The full variable domain, rest sourced from reference TRBV18 and TRBJ2-5, is NAGVMQNPRHLVRRRGQEARLRCSPMKGHSHVYWYRQLPEEGLKFMVYLQKENIIDESGMPKERFSAEFPKEGPSILRIQQVVRGDSAAYFCATAGRDDLQETQYFGPGTRLLVL.

The chain employs TRBV30 and TRBJ2-3, with D tentatively TRBD2 (5 bases). Looked up from germline, CDR1 is GTSNPN and CDR2 is SVGIG (reference sequence). The CDR3 sequence is 13 residues long. With 3 bases removed from V and 6 bases from J, the gap between germline ends came to 13 bases. As DNA, the CDR3 is TGTGCCTGGAGCTTGAGGGAAAGGGATACGCAGTATTTT. Encoded protein: CAWSLRERDTQYF. Combining the CDR3 with reference TRBV30 and TRBJ2-3 gives the whole variable domain SQTIHQWPATLVQPVGSPLSLECTVEGTSNPNLYWYRQAAGRGLQLLFYSVGIGQISSEVPQNLSASRPQDRQFILSSKKLLLSDSGFYLCAWSLRERDTQYFGPGTRLTVL.

This rearrangement joins TRBV2 to TRBJ1-5, with D possibly TRBD1 on 6 matching bases. V was cut by 7 bases and J by 2 bases, with 15 bases left in between. Germline V gene data show CDR1 as SNHLY and CDR2 as FYNNEI. The CDR3 has 15 residues. CDR3 residues: CASKGGAGGNQPQHF. In DNA, the CDR3 is TGTGCCAGCAAGGGGGGCGCGGGTGGCAATCAGCCCCAGCATTTT.

This clone has a single count. The rearrangement joins TRBV19 to TRBJ1-5, with D possibly TRBD1 on 6 matching bases. V was trimmed by 3 bases and J by 8 bases, leaving 17 bases between them. The length of the CDR3 is 15 residues. Germline V gives CDR1 LNHDA, CDR2 SQIVND (reference sequence). CDR3 in DNA: TGTGCCAGTAGTATTTGGTCAGGGGACGTGAAGCCCCAGCATTTT. Translation: CASSIWSGDVKPQHF.

In regard to this clone: Other DNA sequences of this sample code for an identical CDR3. The chain has TRBV6-6 and TRBJ2-3; 7 nucleotides match TRBD2. The J segment lost 3 bases and the V segment lost 7 bases, leaving 4 bases of the junction unmatched. Germline CDR1 and CDR2: MNHNY and SVGAGI (reference sequence). This CDR3 is built from 13 residues. CDR3 sequence reads: CASTASGTDTQYF. As DNA, the CDR3 is TGTGCCAGCACTGCTAGCGGTACAGATACGCAGTATTTT.

This clone came up once. The chain couples TRBV6-5 to TRBJ1-2; 9 bases map to TRBD1. V lost 2 bases and J lost 7; bases outside the gene matches: 8. CDR1 and CDR2 from the germline V gene are MNHEY and SVGAGI. CDR3 length: 15 amino acids. CDR3 in amino acids: CASSYRPGTGTGYTF. In DNA, the CDR3 is TGTGCCAGCAGTTACCGACCCGGGACAGGGACTGGCTACACCTTC.

This chain uses TRBV4-3 with TRBJ1-6; D is uncertain. Germline V gene sequence: CDR1 LGHNA, CDR2 YSLEER. V dropped 0 bases and J dropped 8 bases, with 11 bases sitting between them. This CDR3 has 15 amino acids. DNA for the CDR3: TGCGCCAGCAGCCAAGATACTCAGTCGGATTCACCCCTCCACTTT. Translation: CASSQDTQSDSPLHF.

The rearrangement links TRBV11-3 to TRBJ2-5; TRBD1 matches 10 bases. The J segment lost 2 bases and the V segment lost 5 bases, leaving 11 bases of the junction unmatched. Germline V gene sequence: CDR1 SGHNT, CDR2 YENEEA. CDR3 length equals 17 residues. The CDR3 region has the DNA TGTGCCAGCAGCCCCGGCGGGACAGGGGTTGGACAAGAGACCCAGTACTTC. Protein product: CASSPGGTGVGQETQYF.

V gene TRBV9 combines with J gene TRBJ2-3; no definite D call. Germline CDR1 reads SGDLS; CDR2 reads YYNGEE. This CDR3 is 13 amino acids long. Trimming removed 6 bases at V and 0 bases at J, with 8 bases between. This chain's CDR3 is CASTSGSTDTQYF. The CDR3 coding sequence is TGTGCCAGCACCTCGGGCAGCACAGATACGCAGTATTTT.

This chain connects TRBV21-1 to TRBJ2-1. TRBV21-1 is a recognized pseudogene. The CDR3 runs 17 residues. The CDR3 nucleotides are TGTGCCAGCAGCAAAGTCGGCACAACCCGGTCCTACAATGAGCAGTTCTTC. This encodes CASSKVGTTRSYNEQFF.

The chain uses TRBV28 and TRBJ2-6; D is possibly TRBD2 (6 bases). The V end lost 8 bases, the J end lost 0 bases, and 20 bases lay between the germline ends. The CDR3 has 18 amino acids. Germline V gives CDR1 MDHEN, CDR2 SYDVKM. CDR3 DNA sequence: TGTGCCAGCTTTCCAACCGGGAGAAGTGGCTCTGGGGCCAACGTCCTGACTTTC. This sequence encodes CASFPTGRSGSGANVLTF.

This rearrangement joins TRBV6-6 to TRBJ2-1, with D uncertain. The germline V and J ends were trimmed by 8 bases and 4 bases, with 9 bases remaining between them. The CDR3 runs 12 residues. Looked up from germline, CDR1 is MNHNY and CDR2 is SVGAGI (reference sequence). The CDR3 DNA reads TGTGCCAGCGGATTGGCGTACAATGAGCAGTTCTTC. This gives the protein CASGLAYNEQFF.